The clone carrying this T cell receptor (beta chain) has a single count. These data come from a study of blood T cell repertoires in COVID-19. At the level of the study: The samples span acute and convalescent COVID-19 from the United States, Italy and Spain. Sources were T cells, B-cell-depleted T cells, or PBMCs; the material itself was cDNA or gDNA.

Original data processing: The assay estimated nucleated cells by amplifying reference gene primers. Clones were sequenced by immunoSEQ multiplex PCR, and TCRdb holds only the in-frame ones, with some missing. From that table come the V and J calls and clone size; the DNA was used to work out D and trimming. Of around 77,000 clones listed, approximately 84% are singletons. The germline V gene has CDR1 MNHNY and CDR2 SVGAGI (reference sequence). V was pared by 5 bases and J by 4 bases, with 20 bases between. This CDR3 is built from 17 residues. The sequence derives from a man between 65 and 80 years old with active or convalescent COVID-19. Specimen: peripheral blood. This rearrangement joins TRBV6-6 to TRBJ1-4; D gene uncertain. The CDR3 protein is CASSPSGRRGDNEKLFF. The CDR3 DNA follows: TGTGCCAGCAGTCCCTCAGGTCGCCGCGGGGATAATGAAAAACTGTTTTTT.